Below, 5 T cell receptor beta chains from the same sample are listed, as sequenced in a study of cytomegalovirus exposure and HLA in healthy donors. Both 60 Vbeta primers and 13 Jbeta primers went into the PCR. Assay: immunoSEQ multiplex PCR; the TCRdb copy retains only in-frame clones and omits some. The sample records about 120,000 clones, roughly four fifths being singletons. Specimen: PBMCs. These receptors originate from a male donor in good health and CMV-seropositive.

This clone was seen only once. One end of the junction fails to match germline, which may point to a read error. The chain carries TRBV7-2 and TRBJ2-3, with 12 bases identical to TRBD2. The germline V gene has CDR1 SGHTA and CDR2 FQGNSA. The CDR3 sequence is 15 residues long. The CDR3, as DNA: TGTGCCAGCAGCCTAGCGGGAGGGCCGACAGATACGCAGTATTTT. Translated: CASSLAGGPTDTQYF.

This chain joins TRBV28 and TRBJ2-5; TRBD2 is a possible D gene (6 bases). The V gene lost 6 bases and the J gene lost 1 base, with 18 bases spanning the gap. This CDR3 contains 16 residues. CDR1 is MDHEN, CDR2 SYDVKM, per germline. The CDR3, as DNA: TGTGCCAGCAGCCCGGGACTGCCAGGTGGCCAAGAGACCCAGTACTTC. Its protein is CASSPGLPGGQETQYF.

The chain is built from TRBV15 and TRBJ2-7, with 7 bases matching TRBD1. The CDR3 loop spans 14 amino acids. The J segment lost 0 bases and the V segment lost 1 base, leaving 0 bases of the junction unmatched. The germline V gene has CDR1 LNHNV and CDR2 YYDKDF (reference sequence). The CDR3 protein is CATSRGTGSYEQYF. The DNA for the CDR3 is TGTGCCACCAGCAGAGGGACAGGCTCCTACGAGCAGTACTTC. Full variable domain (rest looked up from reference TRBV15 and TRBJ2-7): DAMVIQNPRYQVTQFGKPVTLSCSQTLNHNVMYWYQQKSSQAPKLLFHYYDKDFNNEADTPDNFQSRRPNTSFCFLDIRSPGLGDTAMYLCATSRGTGSYEQYFGPGTRLTVT.

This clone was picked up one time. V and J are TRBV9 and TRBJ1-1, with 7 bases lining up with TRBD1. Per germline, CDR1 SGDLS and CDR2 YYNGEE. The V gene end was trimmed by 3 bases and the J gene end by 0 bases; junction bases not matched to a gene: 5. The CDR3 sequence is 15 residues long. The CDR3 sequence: CASSAGQALNTEAFF. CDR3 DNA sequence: TGTGCCAGCAGCGCAGGACAGGCTCTGAACACTGAAGCTTTCTTT.

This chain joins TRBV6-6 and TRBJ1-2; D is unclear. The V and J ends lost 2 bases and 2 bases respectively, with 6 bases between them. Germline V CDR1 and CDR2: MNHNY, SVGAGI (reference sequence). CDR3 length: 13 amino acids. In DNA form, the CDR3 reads TGTGCCAGCAGTTACGACGGGAACTATGGCTACACCTTC. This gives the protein CASSYDGNYGYTF.